This T cell receptor beta chain was identified during a study of cytomegalovirus exposure and HLA in healthy donors (dated by TCRdb to between 2016 and 2019). Study-level background: In an earlier analysis of approximately 640 of the donors, under 300 Gb of sequence data and some 120 million unique TCR beta sequences from about 179 million T cells were reported. Across approximately 420 genotyped donors of the cohort, an average of roughly 250,000 unique TCR beta nucleotide sequences per donor were sequenced, and roughly 20% of those sequences were non-productive. The number of typed donors differed by locus: about 629-630 for A, B, C, DRB1 and DQB1; 500 to 550 for DQA1; around 610 for DPA1; and around 450 for DPB1. An earlier analysis of around 640 of the donors used high-throughput TCR beta sequencing to judge whether each TCR beta V gene segment behaved as functional or pseudogenic. About five DR-DQ haplotypes were treated as single units for association and clustering because of strong linkage in the cohort. Donor age, sex, ethnicity and CMV serostatus were collected together with the repertoire data. Along with the approximately 670-subject first cohort, a separate validation cohort of over a hundred different subjects was used. The study combined high-throughput TCR immunosequencing, statistical association of individual TCRs with disease status, and machine learning to predict cytomegalovirus infection status. Every discovery cohort repertoire had been produced on one sequencing platform. In a later genetic analysis, genome-wide SNP genotypes for about 55% of the roughly 700 donors were used, and that subset was treated as a discovery cohort. A later analysis re-analyzed previously published TCR beta repertoires from 500 to 700 donors and added high-resolution HLA genotyping to study TCR occurrence patterns. The genetic ancestry cluster associated with self-reported Caucasian donors included over 80% of the roughly 400 genotyped donors. The study profiled the T cell repertoires of under 850 subjects by immunosequencing and related them to cytomegalovirus serostatus. An early release that covered some 640 HLA-typed donors contained approximately 300 gigabases of sequencing data and some 87 million unique TCR sequences. In the later analysis, no new phenotypic data were used to find candidate immune exposures; instead, reliance was placed on TCR beta sequences and their occurrence across donors. The aim of the study was to test whether cataloging public T cell receptors could identify signatures of past pathogen exposure. HLA typing covered class I and class II loci at four-digit resolution.

Details on this clone: This receptor's antigen is unknown. Base-call qualities are not available, and no considerably larger clone is one nucleotide away.

The paper as a whole reports these results and caveats: The cohort was sequenced for TCR beta chains only, and without alpha or paired-chain data the features that could be detected were limited. An association between a missense DCLRE1C variant and V-gene and J-gene trimming of TCR beta chains was found in a later genetic analysis and replicated in an independent cohort. In a later analysis, the rate of TCR association differed among HLA loci, with DRB1 alleles having the most associated TCRs and HLA-C alleles having the fewest. Several of the top co-occurrence clusters appeared to be linked to parvovirus B19, influenza, CMV and Epstein-Barr virus, according to a later analysis. In vitro tests confirmed that a few of the cytomegalovirus-associated TCR beta chains recognize cytomegalovirus antigens. When HLA alleles, especially DR and DQ, strongly co-occurred, TCR associations were difficult to assign to individual alleles. In a later analysis, HLA-associated TCR beta chains were found to be more clonally expanded and to have lower generation probabilities than equally common non-associated chains. Cytomegalovirus status was reported to be diagnosed by the classifier with high specificity and sensitivity in both the original and validation cohorts. The study gave a list of roughly 150 TCR beta chains associated with cytomegalovirus. Linkage disequilibrium might explain the correlated functional status among segregating V segments, but an unknown experimental factor could not be excluded. A cluster of highly shared sequence variants was judged likely to be a technical artifact of the sequencing pipeline. HLA typing was unavailable for some donors at each locus, so association tests used only the typed subset. Some IMGT-functional V segments, including TRBV6-2 and TRBV6-3, could not be told apart with the 87-base-pair reads, so those segments were excluded. A later analysis found that most CMV-associated TCR beta chains appeared HLA-restricted, with HLA associations seemingly driven largely by CMV exposure. While some public TCRs were present in many individuals, most TCR sequences turned up only very rarely across donors. Sequencing depth was assumed to be roughly uniform across donors in the presence/absence analyses, though that assumption may not hold. A further reported finding was that TCR beta sequences accurately predicted the HLA-A and HLA-B alleles for most subjects in the first cohort. In an earlier analysis of 587 of the donors, most TCR beta V segments appeared in productive rearrangements about 87% or about 30% of the time, broadly matching IMGT annotations. The authors suggested that the approach could potentially be extended to other disease states and immunological phenotypes. The earlier analysis of fewer than 750 of the donors excluded approximately 17 rarely observed V segments, including chromosome 9 orphons, because counts were too low. A later analysis associated some 17,000 TCR beta sequences with specific HLA alleles at a false discovery rate of 0.05. The only immune exposure information available for the cohort was CMV serostatus. A later genetic analysis reported fewer N-insertions in productive TCRs among donors in an Asian-associated ancestry cluster than the roughly 620-donor mean.

The cysteine opens and the phenylalanine closes a CDR3 of 16 amino acids. Only the CDR3 part of the read is kept: 48 bases, read in frame from the first base. V ends up 2 bases short and J 0 bases short, with an unmatched junction base count of 3. In the germline V gene, CDR1 corresponds to SGHRS and CDR2 to YFSETQ. The library was produced with the immunoSEQ multiplex PCR assay. For the multiplex PCR, a mixture combining 60 forward primers for TCR Vbeta segments and 13 reverse primers for TCR Jbeta segments was used. Amplification of the CDR3 region of rearranged TCR beta genes was performed with a multiplex PCR assay on genomic DNA. The amplified TCR beta libraries were sequenced on the Illumina HiSeq System as 87-base-pair reads. In the paper's pipeline: A later analysis counted about 76 million unique TCR beta chains across the 666 repertoires, and some 12 million of these chains were shared by at least two donors. Raw reads were error-corrected and collapsed into unique sequences by a nearest-neighbor algorithm in which closely related sequences were merged to remove PCR and sequencing errors. CDR3 sequences were aligned to IMGT reference sequences to assign V, D and J gene segments. For a sequence to be retained, a match of at least six nucleotides to both a V gene segment and a J gene segment was required. Rearrangements were called productive when the CDR3 lacked stop codons and stayed in frame with V and J; all others were non-productive. Following IMGT convention, CDR3 was defined as the stretch from the second conserved V-encoded cysteine to the conserved J-encoded phenylalanine. Sequences without an unambiguous match to a single V gene segment were excluded from the earlier analysis of several hundred of the donors. In an earlier analysis of 500 to 750 of the donors, V segments were called functional above 56.7% productive rearrangements and were called segregating when the between-donor standard deviation exceeded 5%. To diagnose cytomegalovirus status from the catalog of TCR beta chain sequences, a statistical classification framework was built. In a later analysis, TCR nucleotide sequences were compared against IMGT/GENE-DB human TR gene sequences so that V and J genes could be assigned. The TCRdist pipeline was used in a later analysis to assign CDR3 sequences and most-parsimonious VDJ recombination scenarios. In a later analysis, each TCR beta chain was defined by its CDR3 amino acid sequence together with its V-gene family, and reads lacking a unique V-gene family were excluded. In a later analysis, nearly 600 highly shared, low-generation-probability nucleotide sequences were removed to address suspected cross-contamination and a sequencing artifact. For each public chain, a later analysis derived a clonal expansion index from normalized ranks of inferred template counts within each repertoire. In a later analysis, generation probabilities were computed with a VDJ recombination model fitted to out-of-frame rearrangements, and the resulting probabilities were checked against IGoR. In a later analysis, TCR-TCR, TCR-HLA and TCR-CMV co-occurrence was scored with hypergeometric tests, and a repertoire-size bias correction was applied to TCR pairs. To estimate false discovery rates, a later analysis permuted the HLA or CMV assignments 20 times. A later analysis grouped co-occurring TCRs with DBSCAN, adding TCRdist sequence similarity when clustering within HLA-allele-positive subsets. Repertoires with fewer than 30,000 or more than 120,000 public chains were left out of co-occurrence clustering, as were roughly five repertoires with anomalous nucleotide sharing. In TCRdb, the immuneACCESS table is reduced to in-frame sequences with V and J assigned. These tables do not hold every clone; where another copy was compared, an unresolved V gene accounts for under half, and the others remain unexplained. D and trimming come from the DNA, and the V and J calls and clone size come from that table. In all, the sample holds more than 95,000 clones, and around 80% of those were seen once. Together, the top ten hold 1.2% of the sample.

The cohort was made up of 666 healthy bone marrow donors. All cohort members were sampled while nominally healthy, although unrecorded immune exposures were likely present. The donor tested CMV seronegative, placing the donor among the roughly 340 seronegative members of the cohort. A peripheral blood sample was provided by each donor, and peripheral blood mononuclear cells were used for TCR beta sequencing. The Qiagen DNeasy Blood Extraction Kit was used to extract genomic DNA from the blood cell samples. The rearranged chain carries TRBV5-1 and TRBJ1-3, with 9 bases aligning to TRBD1. This TCR came from a female donor in good health and CMV-seronegative. Sequenced: PBMCs. The CDR3 protein is CASSFGTGFSGNTIYF. The DNA reads TGCGCCAGCAGCTTTGGGACAGGGTTCTCTGGAAACACCATATATTTT.